This TCR beta chain was recorded in a study of blood T cell repertoires in COVID-19 (dated by TCRdb to the early 2020s). About the investigation overall: Samples covering the acute and convalescent phases of COVID-19 were provided by collaborators in the United States, Italy and Spain. Where HLA class I and class II types were available, the types were taken from metadata supplied by the sample provider, not from assay-based typing. The prospective study material was composed of cDNA or gDNA derived from T cells, B-cell-depleted T cells, or PBMCs. The sample metadata nearly always contained a de-identified subject ID, COVID-19 status, age in years and sex. The dataset comprised deeply sampled blood TCRbeta repertoires from subjects exposed to, actively infected with, or recovered from COVID-19. Samples were obtained from the ongoing ImmuneRACE study (first 160 participants) and from some 1,200 subjects provided by 6 global collaborators. The repertoires were released in a freely available public database meant as a resource for research on the immune response to SARS-CoV-2.

The paper's findings and limits, for the study overall: The quantity of clinical and demographic metadata differed by source and by participant and was supplied without curation.

The immunoSEQ Assay, a bias-controlled multiplex PCR, was used to amplify TCRbeta CDR3 regions from genomic DNA. In the paper's pipeline: Within the assay, amplification of reference gene primers was used to estimate how many nucleated cells each sample contained. To quantify the absolute abundance of each unique TCRbeta CDR3 rearrangement, sequence reads were collapsed and filtered. For each sample, productive Simpson clonality was calculated by taking the square root of Simpson's diversity index across productive rearrangements. The immuneACCESS repertoire file appears here via TCRdb, limited to in-frame rearrangements. These files lack a portion of the clones; in checked studies, under half of the deficit traces to unresolved V genes, and the cause of the others is not known. V, J and clone size reflect that table, while D and trimming were determined from the DNA. Recorded for this sample are 250,000 to 350,000 clones; 70% to 90% of them occurred a single time. The top ten clonotypes cover around 8% of the sample.

Worth noting for this clone: Its specific antigen is unknown. Per-base quality was not reported, and no clone a single base away is much larger than it.

A second Seattle source provided samples from volunteer blood donors who had recovered from COVID-19. Each collaborating institution followed its own protocols to collect whole blood in K2EDTA tubes. For TCRbeta analysis, collaborators shipped samples as frozen whole blood, isolated PBMCs, or DNA extracted from either of those sample types. The germline V and J ends show losses of 4 bases and 0 bases respectively, and no gene match explains 11 bases of the junction. For CDR1 and CDR2, the germline V gene lists SGDLS and YYNGEE. The CDR3 contains 19 residues, cysteine and phenylalanine counted. Only the CDR3 portion is preserved as DNA: 57 bases, with reading frame beginning at the first base.

In this chain, TRBV9 is recombined with TRBJ2-1; TRBD2 lines up with 12 middle nucleotides. The sample was peripheral blood. This receptor was identified in a woman aged 50 to 65 who had recovered from COVID-19. CDR3 sequence: CASSTASGGGLSSYNEQFF. The nucleotides are TGTGCCAGCAGCACCGCTAGCGGGGGGGGTCTAAGCTCCTACAATGAGCAGTTCTTC.